This T cell receptor (beta chain) came from a study of T cells in localized non-small cell lung cancer. TCRdb's copy holds only in-frame clones and misses some; the assay was immunoSEQ multiplex PCR. There are 25,000 to 30,000 clones in the sample; approximately 88% occur only once, and roughly 7.3% lies in the top ten. This CDR3 comprises 14 residues. The germline V gene encodes CDR1 SNHLY and CDR2 FYNNEI. Unmatched junction bases numbered 3, after V lost 6 bases and J lost 0 bases. This clone was observed a few times. The antigen is not known. Study findings and constraints: Uninvolved adjacent lung had the highest recorded T cell clonality, with tumor below it. Analysis by sequencing included only one tumor region, so heterogeneity remains possible.

V gene TRBV2 combines with J gene TRBJ1-2; 8 nucleotides align to TRBD1. Sequences were derived from peripheral blood, sampled before any cancer treatment. This clonotype was sampled from a male donor older than 55 with stage I lung adenocarcinoma. In DNA, the CDR3 is TGTGCCAGCAGATCGACAGGGGCTAACTATGGCTACACCTTC. Translated: CASRSTGANYGYTF.